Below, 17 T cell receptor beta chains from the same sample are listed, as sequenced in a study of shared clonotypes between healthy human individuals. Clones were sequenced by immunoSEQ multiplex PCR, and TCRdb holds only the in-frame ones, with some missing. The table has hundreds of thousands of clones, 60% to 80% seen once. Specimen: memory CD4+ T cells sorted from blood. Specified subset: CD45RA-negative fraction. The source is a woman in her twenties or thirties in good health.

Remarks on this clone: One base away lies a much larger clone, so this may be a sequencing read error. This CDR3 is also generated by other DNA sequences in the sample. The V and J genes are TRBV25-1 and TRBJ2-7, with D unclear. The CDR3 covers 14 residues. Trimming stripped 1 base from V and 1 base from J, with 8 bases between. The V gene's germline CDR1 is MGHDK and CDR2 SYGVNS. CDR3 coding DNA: TGTGCCAGCAGTGAATCTGGCAGTTCCTACGAGCAGTACTTC. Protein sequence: CASSESGSSYEQYF.

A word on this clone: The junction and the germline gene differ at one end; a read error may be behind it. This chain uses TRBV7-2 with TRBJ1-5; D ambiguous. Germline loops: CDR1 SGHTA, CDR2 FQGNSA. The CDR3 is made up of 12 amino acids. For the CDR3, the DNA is TGTGCCAGCAGCTTCTCGTCCCAGGCCGATGTTTTT. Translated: CASSFSSQADVF. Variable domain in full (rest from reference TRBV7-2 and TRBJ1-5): GAGVSQSPSNKVTEKGKDVELRCDPISGHTALYWYRQSLGQGLEFLIYFQGNSAPDKSGLPSDRFSAERTGGSVSTLTIQRTQQEDSAVYLCASSFSSQADVFGDGTRLSIL.

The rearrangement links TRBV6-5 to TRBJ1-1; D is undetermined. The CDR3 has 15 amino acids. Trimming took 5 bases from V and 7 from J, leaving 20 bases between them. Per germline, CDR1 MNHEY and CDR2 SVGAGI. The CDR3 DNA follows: TGTGCCAGCAGTACGCTGAGACATCGCCCCAGTGAAGCTTTCTTT. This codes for CASSTLRHRPSEAFF.

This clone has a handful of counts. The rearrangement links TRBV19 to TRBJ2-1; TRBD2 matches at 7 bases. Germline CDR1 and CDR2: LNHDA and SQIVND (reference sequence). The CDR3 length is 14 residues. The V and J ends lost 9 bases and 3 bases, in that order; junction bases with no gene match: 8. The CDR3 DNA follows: TGTGCCAGCGAGAGAACTAGCGACTACAATGAGCAGTTCTTC. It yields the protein CASERTSDYNEQFF.

The CDR3 nucleotides are TGCGCCAGCAGTTATAAACGTGAGATAAACACTGAAGCTTTCTTT. It yields the protein CASSYKREINTEAFF. J is TRBJ1-1 and V is TRBV5-1, with D hard to call. Trimming removed 5 bases at V and 2 bases at J, with 16 bases between. Germline V gene data show CDR1 as SGHRS and CDR2 as YFSETQ. The CDR3 is 15 residues long.

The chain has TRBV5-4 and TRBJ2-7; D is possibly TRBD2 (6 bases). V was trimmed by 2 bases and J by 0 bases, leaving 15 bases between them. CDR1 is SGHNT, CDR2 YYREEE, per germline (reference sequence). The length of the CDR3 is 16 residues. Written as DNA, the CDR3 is TGTGCCAGCAGCTTTGGAGGAGGGCAAAGCTCCTACGAGCAGTACTTC. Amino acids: CASSFGGGQSSYEQYF.

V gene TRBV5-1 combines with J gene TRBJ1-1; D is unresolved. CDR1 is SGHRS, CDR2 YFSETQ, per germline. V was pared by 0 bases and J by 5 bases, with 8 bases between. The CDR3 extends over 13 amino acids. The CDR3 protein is CASSLAPGTEAFF. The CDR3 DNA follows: TGCGCCAGCAGCTTGGCCCCGGGAACTGAAGCTTTCTTT.

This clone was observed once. This CDR3 reads CASSWLAGVVGDTQYF. CDR3 nucleotides: TGTGCCAGTAGTTGGCTAGCGGGAGTCGTTGGAGATACGCAGTATTTT. The V and J genes are TRBV19 and TRBJ2-3, with 10 bases fitting TRBD2. V lost 5 bases, J lost 5 bases, and 10 bases stayed unmatched. CDR1 is LNHDA, CDR2 SQIVND, per germline (reference sequence). The CDR3 runs to 16 residues. The full variable domain, completed using reference TRBV19 and TRBJ2-3, is DGGITQSPKYLFRKEGQNVTLSCEQNLNHDAMYWYRQDPGQGLRLIYYSQIVNDFQKGDIAEGYSVSREKKESFPLTVTSAQKNPTAFYLCASSWLAGVVGDTQYFGPGTRLTVL.

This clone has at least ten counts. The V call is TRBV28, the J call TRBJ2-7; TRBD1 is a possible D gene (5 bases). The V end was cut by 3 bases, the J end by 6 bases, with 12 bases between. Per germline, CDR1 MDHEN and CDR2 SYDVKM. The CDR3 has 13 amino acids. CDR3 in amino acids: CASSLVGLGEQYF. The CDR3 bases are TGTGCCAGCAGTTTGGTGGGGCTCGGCGAGCAGTACTTC.

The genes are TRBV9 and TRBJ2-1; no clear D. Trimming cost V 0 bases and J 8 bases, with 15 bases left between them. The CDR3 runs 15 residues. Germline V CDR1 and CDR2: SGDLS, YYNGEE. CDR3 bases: TGTGCCAGCAGCGTAGGAGGACCCTTGTCCCATGAGCAGTTCTTC. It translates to CASSVGGPLSHEQFF.

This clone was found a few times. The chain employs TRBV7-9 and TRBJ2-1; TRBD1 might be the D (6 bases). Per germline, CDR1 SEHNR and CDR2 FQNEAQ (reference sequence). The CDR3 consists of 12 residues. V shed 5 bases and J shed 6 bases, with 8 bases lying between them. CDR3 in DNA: TGTGCCAGCAGCCGGGACATCAATGAGCAGTTCTTC. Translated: CASSRDINEQFF.

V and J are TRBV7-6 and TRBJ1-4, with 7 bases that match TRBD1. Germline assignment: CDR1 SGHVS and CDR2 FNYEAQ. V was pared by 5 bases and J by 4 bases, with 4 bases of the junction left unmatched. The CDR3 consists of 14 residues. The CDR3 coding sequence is TGTGCCAGCAGCCTCCGGGACAGTAATGAAAAACTGTTTTTT. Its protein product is CASSLRDSNEKLFF. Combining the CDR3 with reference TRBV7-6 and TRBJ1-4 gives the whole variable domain GAGVSQSPRYKVTKRGQDVALRCDPISGHVSLYWYRQALGQGPEFLTYFNYEAQQDKSGLPNDRFSAERPEGSISTLTIQRTEQRDSAMYRCASSLRDSNEKLFFGSGTQLSVL.

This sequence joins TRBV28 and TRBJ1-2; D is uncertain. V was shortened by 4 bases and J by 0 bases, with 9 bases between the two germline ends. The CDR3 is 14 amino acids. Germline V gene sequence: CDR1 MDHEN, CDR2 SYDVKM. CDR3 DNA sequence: TGTGCCAGCAGTTCCCCCACACCTAACTATGGCTACACCTTC. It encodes CASSSPTPNYGYTF.

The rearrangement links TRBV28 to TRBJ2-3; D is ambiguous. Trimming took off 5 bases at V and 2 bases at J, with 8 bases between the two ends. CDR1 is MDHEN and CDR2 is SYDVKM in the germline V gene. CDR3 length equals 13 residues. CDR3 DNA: TGTGCCAGCAGTCCCCCAAACACAGATACGCAGTATTTT. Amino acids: CASSPPNTDTQYF.

The CDR3 here is CASSRGQPNTGELFF. CDR3 DNA sequence: TGTGCCAGCAGTAGGGGACAACCGAACACCGGGGAGCTGTTTTTT. The V call is TRBV2, the J call TRBJ2-2, with D perhaps matching TRBD1 (6 bases). This CDR3 is 15 amino acids long. Germline assignment: CDR1 SNHLY and CDR2 FYNNEI. V lost 5 bases, J lost 0 bases, and 10 bases lay in between.

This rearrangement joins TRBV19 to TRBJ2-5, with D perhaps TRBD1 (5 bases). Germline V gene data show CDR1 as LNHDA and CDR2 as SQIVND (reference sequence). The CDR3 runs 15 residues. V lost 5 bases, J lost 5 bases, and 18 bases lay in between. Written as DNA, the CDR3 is TGTGCCAGTAGTCCCCGTCAGGGATTCGGGGAGACCCAGTACTTC. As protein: CASSPRQGFGETQYF.

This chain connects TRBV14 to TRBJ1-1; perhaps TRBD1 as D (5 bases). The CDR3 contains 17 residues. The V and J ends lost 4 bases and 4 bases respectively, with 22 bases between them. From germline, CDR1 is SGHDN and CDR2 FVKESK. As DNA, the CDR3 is TGTGCCAGCAGCCCGACGAGGTACGGGACGTGGGGCACTGAAGCTTTCTTT. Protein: CASSPTRYGTWGTEAFF.